The subject of this entry is one TCR beta chain. The antigen is not known. The sample originates from a study of blood T cells in healthy people across ages. The CDR3 is 15 amino acids. Germline V gene lookup returns CDR1 SGHKS and CDR2 YYEKEE (reference sequence). Trimming left V 1 base short and J 7 bases short, with 15 bases between. Study-wide findings and caveats: Per million T cells, the diversity of TCR beta decreased roughly linearly as age advanced. The percentage of naive T cells correlated strongly with TCR beta diversity.

PCR was performed a second time for roughly 7 to 11 cycles using a sample-barcoded 5' primer and a J-beta primer mix. TCRdb used MiXCR to reprocess the 5' RACE reads, holding one entry per CDR3 protein. The sample lists 600,000 to 800,000 distinct CDR3 sequences, around a fifth occurring once. Healthy Caucasian individuals from Russia aged roughly 6 to 100 were enrolled as donors. Each sample yielded at least 5 micrograms of PBMC total RNA. The sequenced sample was blood. This TCR was sampled from a man aged 65-85 years in good health. The chain couples TRBV5-5 to TRBJ2-1; weak D call: TRBD2 (6 bases). The CDR3 sequence: CASSLSYGGLNEQFF. Written as DNA, the CDR3 is TGTGCCAGCAGCTTGAGTTACGGGGGATTGAATGAGCAGTTCTTC.